This T cell receptor beta chain was captured in a study of T cell clonality in common variable immunodeficiency. CVID and control samples used equivalent genomic DNA input. Method: immunoSEQ multiplex PCR; TCRdb's copy keeps in-frame clones and lacks some. Sampling found 50,000 to 60,000 clones, none seen once. Points from the study as a whole: Compared with healthy controls, CVID subjects showed increased TCRbeta clonality, mostly in about a third. Compared with controls, CVID subjects had fewer shared TCRbeta clones.

Germline V lookup: CDR1 SQVTM, CDR2 ANQGSEA. Trimming cost V 5 bases and J 2 bases, with 10 bases left between them. The CDR3 extends over 14 amino acids. This clone was observed many times. The antigen remains unidentified. Read data end 3 residues before the CDR3 end; the end is taken from the germline J gene. This chain uses TRBV29-1 with TRBJ2-6; possible D gene TRBD1, 6 bases. This receptor was obtained from a person aged 18 to 70 in good health. The sequenced sample was peripheral blood mononuclear cells. CDR3 loop: CSVRTETGANVLTF. The CDR3 bases that were read are TGCAGCGTTCGGACAGAAACTGGGGCCAACGTC.